The clone carrying this T cell receptor beta chain has more than one count but fewer than ten. What it binds is not known. V was clipped by 4 bases and J by 6 bases, with 16 bases between them. Germline CDR1 is MDHEN and CDR2 is SYDVKM. The CDR3 has 15 amino acids. The data stem from a study of metastatic and nonmetastatic thyroid tumors. About the research overall: It was across blood and tumor or nodule tissue from malignant and benign thyroid patients that repertoires were compared. General study findings and limits: Malignant thyroid tumors reportedly exceeded benign nodules significantly in TCR beta diversity, with the difference appearing in blood and tumor.

Patients had received no treatment of any kind before thyroid surgery. In the authors' methods: Clinicopathological groups differed in CDR3, with these differences serving to build a distant-metastasis classifier for papillary thyroid cancer. MiXCR was used by TCRdb to re-call the PCR reads. What appears here as the V and J calls and clone size reflects TCRdb's work, not the paper's. Among 15,000 to 20,000 clones listed, over 20% were seen once. The specimen was tumor tissue. The gene calls are TRBV28 and TRBJ1-5; D uncertain. The receptor was isolated from a male donor with papillary thyroid cancer or a benign thyroid nodule (not recorded which). Some clones in this sample may be carry-over from other donors' samples. The CDR3, as DNA: TGTGCCAGCAGTTCACCACAGTGGGCTGGTCAGCCCCAGCATTTT. It translates to CASSSPQWAGQPQHF.